This TCR beta chain was captured by sequencing in a study of CD8+ T cells in alopecia areata. Extracted RNA was reverse transcribed, and the resulting cDNA served as sequencing template. The repertoire was sequenced with immunoSEQ multiplex PCR; TCRdb's copy has only in-frame clones and lacks some. Of about 200,000 clones listed, 56% are singletons. This clone was observed a handful of times. The CDR3 runs to 13 residues. Per the germline V gene, CDR1 is SQVTM and CDR2 is ANQGSEA. Deletions cut 8 bases from V and 4 bases from J, with 17 bases between. J is TRBJ2-5 and V is TRBV29-1, with D perhaps matching TRBD2 (5 bases). The specimen sequenced was CD8+ T cells sorted from blood. The TCR comes from a human donor in good health. The CDR3 nucleotides read TGCAGCACCGTCCCAGGTGGAGGAGAGACCCAGTACTTC. This translates into CSTVPGGGETQYF.